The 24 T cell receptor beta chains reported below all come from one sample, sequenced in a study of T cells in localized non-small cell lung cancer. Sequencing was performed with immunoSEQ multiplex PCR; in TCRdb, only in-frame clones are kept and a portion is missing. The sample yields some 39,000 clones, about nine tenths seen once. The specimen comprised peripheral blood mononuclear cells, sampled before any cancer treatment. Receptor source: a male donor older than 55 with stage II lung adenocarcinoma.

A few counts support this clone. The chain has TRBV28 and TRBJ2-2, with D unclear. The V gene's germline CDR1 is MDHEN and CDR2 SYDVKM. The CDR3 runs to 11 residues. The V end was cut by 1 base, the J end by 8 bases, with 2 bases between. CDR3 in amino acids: CASSLSGELFF. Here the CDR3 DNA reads TGTGCCAGCAGTTTATCAGGGGAGCTGTTTTTT.

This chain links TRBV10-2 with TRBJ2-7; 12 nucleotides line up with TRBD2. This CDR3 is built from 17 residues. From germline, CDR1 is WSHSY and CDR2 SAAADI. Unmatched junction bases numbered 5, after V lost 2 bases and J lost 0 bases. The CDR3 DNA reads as TGCGCCAGCAGTGAGAGGACTAGCGGGACATACTCCTACGAGCAGTACTTC. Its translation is CASSERTSGTYSYEQYF.

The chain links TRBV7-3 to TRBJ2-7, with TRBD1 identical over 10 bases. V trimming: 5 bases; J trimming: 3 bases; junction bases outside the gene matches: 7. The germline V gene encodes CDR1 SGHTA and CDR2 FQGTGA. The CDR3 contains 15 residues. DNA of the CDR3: TGTGCCAGCAGCCCCGACAGGGGGCCCATCTACGAGCAGTACTTC. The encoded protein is CASSPDRGPIYEQYF.

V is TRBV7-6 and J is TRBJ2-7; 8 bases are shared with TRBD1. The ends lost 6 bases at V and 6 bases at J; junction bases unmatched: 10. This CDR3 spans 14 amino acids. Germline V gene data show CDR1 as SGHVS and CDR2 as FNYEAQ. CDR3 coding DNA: TGTGCCAGCAGTCAAACGACAGGGGAAGGCGAGCAGTACTTC. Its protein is CASSQTTGEGEQYF.

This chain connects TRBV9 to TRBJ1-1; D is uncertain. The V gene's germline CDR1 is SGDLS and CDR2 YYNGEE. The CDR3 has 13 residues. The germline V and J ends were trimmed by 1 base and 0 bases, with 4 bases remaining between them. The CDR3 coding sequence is TGTGCCAGCAGCGTAACAGTGAACACTGAAGCTTTCTTT. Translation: CASSVTVNTEAFF. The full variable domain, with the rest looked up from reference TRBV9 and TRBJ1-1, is DSGVTQTPKHLITATGQRVTLRCSPRSGDLSVYWYQQSLDQGLQFLIQYYNGEERAKGNILERFSAQQFPDLHSELNLSSLELGDSALYFCASSVTVNTEAFFGQGTRLTVV.

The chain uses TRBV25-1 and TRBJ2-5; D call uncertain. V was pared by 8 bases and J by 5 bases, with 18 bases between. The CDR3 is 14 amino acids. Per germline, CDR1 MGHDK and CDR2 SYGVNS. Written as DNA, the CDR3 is TGTGCCAGCCAGGATCACGAGAGTGCGGAGACCCAGTACTTC. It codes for CASQDHESAETQYF.

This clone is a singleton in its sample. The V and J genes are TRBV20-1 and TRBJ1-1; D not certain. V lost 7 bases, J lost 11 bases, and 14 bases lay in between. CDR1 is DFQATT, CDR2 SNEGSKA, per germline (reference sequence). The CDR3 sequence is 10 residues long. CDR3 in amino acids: CSGATDRAFF. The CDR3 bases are TGCAGTGGGGCCACCGACCGGGCTTTCTTT.

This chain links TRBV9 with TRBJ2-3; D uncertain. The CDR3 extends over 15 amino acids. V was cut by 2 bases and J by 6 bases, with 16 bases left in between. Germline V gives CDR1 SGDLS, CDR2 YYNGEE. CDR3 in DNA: TGTGCCAGCAGCGTCGGGCACATGGGCCCGGATACGCAGTATTTT. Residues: CASSVGHMGPDTQYF.

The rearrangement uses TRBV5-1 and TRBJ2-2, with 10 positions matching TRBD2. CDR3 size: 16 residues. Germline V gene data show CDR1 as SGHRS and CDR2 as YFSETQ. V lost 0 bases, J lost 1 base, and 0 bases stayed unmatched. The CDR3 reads CASSLGLAGNTGELFF. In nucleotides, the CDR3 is TGCGCCAGCAGCTTGGGACTAGCGGGGAACACCGGGGAGCTGTTTTTT.

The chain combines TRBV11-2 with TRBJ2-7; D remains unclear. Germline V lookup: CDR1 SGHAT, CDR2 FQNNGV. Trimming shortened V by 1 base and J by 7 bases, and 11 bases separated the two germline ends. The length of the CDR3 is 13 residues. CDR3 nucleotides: TGTGCCAGCAGCTTAGCGGTACGAGGAGAGCAGTACTTC. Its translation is CASSLAVRGEQYF.

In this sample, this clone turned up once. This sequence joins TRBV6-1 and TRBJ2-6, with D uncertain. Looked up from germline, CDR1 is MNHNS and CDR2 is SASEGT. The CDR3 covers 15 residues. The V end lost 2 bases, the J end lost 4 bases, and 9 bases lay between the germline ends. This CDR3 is CASSEQAFGANVLTF. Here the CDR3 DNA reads TGTGCCAGCAGTGAACAAGCGTTCGGGGCCAACGTCCTGACTTTC.

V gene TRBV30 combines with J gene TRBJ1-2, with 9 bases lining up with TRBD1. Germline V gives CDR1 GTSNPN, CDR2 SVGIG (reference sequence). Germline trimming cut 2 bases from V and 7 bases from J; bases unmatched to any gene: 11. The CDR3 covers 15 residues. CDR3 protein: CAWSFLRQGGGGYTF. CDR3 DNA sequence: TGTGCCTGGAGTTTCCTCCGACAGGGGGGAGGTGGCTACACCTTC.

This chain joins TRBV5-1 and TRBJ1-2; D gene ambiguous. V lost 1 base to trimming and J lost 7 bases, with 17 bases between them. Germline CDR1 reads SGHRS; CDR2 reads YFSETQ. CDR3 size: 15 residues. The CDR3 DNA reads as TGCGCCAGCAGCTTGTGGTTAGGTTCTATGGGTGGCTACACCTTC. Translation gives CASSLWLGSMGGYTF.

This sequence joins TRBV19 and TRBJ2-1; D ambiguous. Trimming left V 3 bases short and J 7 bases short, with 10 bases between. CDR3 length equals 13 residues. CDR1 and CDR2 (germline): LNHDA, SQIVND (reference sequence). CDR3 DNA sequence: TGTGCCAGTAGTATTTCCTCGTGGAATGAGCAGTTCTTC. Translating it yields CASSISSWNEQFF. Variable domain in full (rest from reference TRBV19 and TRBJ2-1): DGGITQSPKYLFRKEGQNVTLSCEQNLNHDAMYWYRQDPGQGLRLIYYSQIVNDFQKGDIAEGYSVSREKKESFPLTVTSAQKNPTAFYLCASSISSWNEQFFGPGTRLTVL.

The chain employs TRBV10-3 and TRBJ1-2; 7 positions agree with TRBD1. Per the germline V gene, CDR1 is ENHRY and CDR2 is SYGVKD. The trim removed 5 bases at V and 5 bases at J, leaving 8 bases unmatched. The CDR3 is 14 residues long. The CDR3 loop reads CAISPGQTEYGYTF. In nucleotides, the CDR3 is TGTGCCATCAGTCCGGGACAGACAGAGTATGGCTACACCTTC.

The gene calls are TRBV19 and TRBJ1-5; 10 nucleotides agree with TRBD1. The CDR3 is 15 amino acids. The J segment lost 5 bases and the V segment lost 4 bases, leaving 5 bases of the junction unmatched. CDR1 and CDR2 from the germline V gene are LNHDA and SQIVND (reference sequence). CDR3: CASSTRDRGHQPQHF. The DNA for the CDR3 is TGTGCCAGTAGTACCCGGGACAGGGGTCATCAGCCCCAGCATTTT.

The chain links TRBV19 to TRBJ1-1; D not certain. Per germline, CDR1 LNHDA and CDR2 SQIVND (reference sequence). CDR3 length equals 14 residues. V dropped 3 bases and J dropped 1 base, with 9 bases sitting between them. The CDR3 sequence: CASSMWDGNTEAFF. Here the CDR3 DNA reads TGTGCCAGTAGTATGTGGGATGGGAACACTGAAGCTTTCTTT.

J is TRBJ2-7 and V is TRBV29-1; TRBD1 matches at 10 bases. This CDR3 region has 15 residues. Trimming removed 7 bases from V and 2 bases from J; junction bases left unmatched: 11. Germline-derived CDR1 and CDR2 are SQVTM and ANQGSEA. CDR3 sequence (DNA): TGCAGCGCCTTGGATCCGGGGACAGGGGCCTACGAGCAGTACTTC. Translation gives CSALDPGTGAYEQYF.

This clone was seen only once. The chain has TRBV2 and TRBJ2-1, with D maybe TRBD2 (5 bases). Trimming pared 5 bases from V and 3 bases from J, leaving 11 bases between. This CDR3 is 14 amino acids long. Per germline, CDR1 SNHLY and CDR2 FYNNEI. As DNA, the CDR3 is TGTGCCAGCAGTCTCTCCGGGAACTACAATGAGCAGTTCTTC. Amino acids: CASSLSGNYNEQFF.

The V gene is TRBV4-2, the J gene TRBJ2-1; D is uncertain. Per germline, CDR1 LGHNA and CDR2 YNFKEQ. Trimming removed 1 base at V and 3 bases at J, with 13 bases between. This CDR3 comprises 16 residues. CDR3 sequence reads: CASSQGPRIDYNEQFF. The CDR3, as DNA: TGTGCCAGCAGCCAAGGGCCCCGAATCGACTACAATGAGCAGTTCTTC.

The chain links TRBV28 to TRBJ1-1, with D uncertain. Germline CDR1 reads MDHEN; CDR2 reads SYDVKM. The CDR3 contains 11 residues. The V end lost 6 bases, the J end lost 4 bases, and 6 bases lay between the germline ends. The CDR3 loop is CASRLGTEAFF. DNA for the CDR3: TGTGCCAGCAGATTAGGCACTGAAGCTTTCTTT.

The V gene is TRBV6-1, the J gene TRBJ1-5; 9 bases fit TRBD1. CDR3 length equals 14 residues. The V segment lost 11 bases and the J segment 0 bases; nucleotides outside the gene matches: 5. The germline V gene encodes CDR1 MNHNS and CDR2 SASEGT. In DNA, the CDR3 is TGTGCCGGCGGGACAGGGTATAGCAATCAGCCCCAGCATTTT. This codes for CAGGTGYSNQPQHF.

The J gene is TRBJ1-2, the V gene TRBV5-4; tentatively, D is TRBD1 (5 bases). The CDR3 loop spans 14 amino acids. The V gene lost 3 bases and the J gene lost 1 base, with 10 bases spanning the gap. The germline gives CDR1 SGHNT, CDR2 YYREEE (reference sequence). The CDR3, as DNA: TGTGCCAGCAGCTCACAGGTTGTTAACTATGGCTACACCTTC. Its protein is CASSSQVVNYGYTF.

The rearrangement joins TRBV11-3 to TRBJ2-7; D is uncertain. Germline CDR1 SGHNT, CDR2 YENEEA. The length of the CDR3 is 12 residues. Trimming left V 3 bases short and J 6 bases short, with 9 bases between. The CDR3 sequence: CASSFGGAEQYF. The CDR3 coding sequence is TGTGCCAGCAGCTTCGGTGGCGCCGAGCAGTACTTC.